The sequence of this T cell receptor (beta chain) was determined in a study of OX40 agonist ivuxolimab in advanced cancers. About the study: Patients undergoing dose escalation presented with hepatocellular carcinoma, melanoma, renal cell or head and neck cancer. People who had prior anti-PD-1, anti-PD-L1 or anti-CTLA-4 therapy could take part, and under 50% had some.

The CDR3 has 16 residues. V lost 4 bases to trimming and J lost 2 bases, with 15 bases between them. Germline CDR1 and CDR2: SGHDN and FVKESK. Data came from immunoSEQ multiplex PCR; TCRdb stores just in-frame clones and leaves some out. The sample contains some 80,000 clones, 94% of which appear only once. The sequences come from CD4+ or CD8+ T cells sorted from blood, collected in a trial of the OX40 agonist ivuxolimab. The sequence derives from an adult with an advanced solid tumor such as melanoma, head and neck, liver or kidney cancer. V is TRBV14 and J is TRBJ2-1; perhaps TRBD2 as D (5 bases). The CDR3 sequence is CASSLRGREPYNEQFF. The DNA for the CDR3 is TGTGCCAGCAGCCTCAGAGGACGGGAACCCTACAATGAGCAGTTCTTC.